The rows below give T cell receptor beta chains drawn from one sample of a study of blood T cell repertoires in COVID-19. Sequencing used immunoSEQ multiplex PCR; TCRdb keeps in-frame clones, though not all of them. This table holds about 220,000 clones, about 91% found once. The specimen sequenced was PBMCs or T cells enriched from blood (not recorded which). These receptors all stem from a woman aged 45-65 years with acute COVID-19. Both conserved end residues are part of each CDR3. Clone sizes are given selectively: once, few, many, or a class where the clone is expanded.

j_gene,abundance,v_gene,CDR3aa
TRBJ2-1,NA,TRBV7-2,CASSTGLAGGGNEQFF
TRBJ2-5,NA,TRBV11-3,CASSLAGRAGQETQYF
TRBJ1-1,NA,TRBV28,CASRFTDSATEAFF
TRBJ1-6,NA,TRBV4-3,CASSQARNRGNSPLHF
TRBJ1-2,NA,TRBV5-5,CASSLVGGYGYTF
TRBJ2-3,NA,TRBV7-3,CASGLGGGGTDTQYF
TRBJ1-4,NA,TRBV5-5,CASSLVLQTNEKLFF
TRBJ2-7,once,TRBV30,CAWSLYQGGYEQYF
TRBJ2-1,NA,TRBV5-6,CASSFGTSGTYNEQFF
TRBJ2-7,NA,TRBV5-1,CASSLEVGTPYEQYF
TRBJ1-3,NA,TRBV21-1,CASSDRSSGNTIYF
TRBJ2-1,NA,TRBV27,CASSLGLAGTYNEQFF
TRBJ2-5,NA,TRBV27,CASSPYGTGLETQYF
TRBJ1-6,NA,TRBV28,CASSSTGQGKGSPLHF
TRBJ1-5,NA,TRBV2,CASSERGTRVNQPQHF
TRBJ2-3,NA,TRBV9,CASSVGTSSARTDTQYF
TRBJ2-6,NA,TRBV29-1,CSVDAGYGANVLTF
TRBJ2-1,NA,TRBV4-2,CASSQDGTPTSGRSGYNEQFF
TRBJ1-6,many,TRBV30,CACQGSARGYNSPLHF
TRBJ2-1,NA,TRBV4-2,CASSPGLAGRYNEQFF
TRBJ2-7,NA,TRBV6-5,CASRASVTYEQYF
TRBJ1-2,NA,TRBV19,CASSIASRGLGGYTF
TRBJ2-7,NA,TRBV14,CASSPYGTRSEQYF
TRBJ1-2,once,TRBV7-9,CASSLARSEGYTF
TRBJ1-1,NA,TRBV28,CASSLLSGSTEAFF
TRBJ1-1,NA,TRBV30,CAGQTRGGAPRGGTEAFF